These 12 T cell receptor beta chains originate from one sample sequenced in a study of STAT5B mutations in CD4+ large granular lymphocyte leukemia. Generated by immunoSEQ multiplex PCR, the TCRdb table keeps only in-frame clones and is missing some. The sample shows 45,000 to 50,000 clones, roughly 80% of them seen only once. The sequenced material came from CD4+ T cells from blood buffy coats. These receptors were obtained from a human donor in good health.

The chain carries TRBV6-5 and TRBJ2-1; TRBD2 is a possible D gene (6 bases). The CDR3 spans 15 residues. Germline CDR1 is MNHEY and CDR2 is SVGAGI. V lost 2 bases and J 0 bases, leaving 8 bases between the germline ends. The CDR3 DNA follows: TGTGCCAGCAGTTACCTAGCGAGCTCCTACAATGAGCAGTTCTTC. It specifies CASSYLASSYNEQFF.

The rearrangement links TRBV6-6 to TRBJ2-7, with 10 positions matching TRBD1. The trim removed 7 bases at V and 4 bases at J, leaving 10 bases unmatched. The CDR3 is made up of 15 amino acids. The germline gives CDR1 MNHNY, CDR2 SVGAGI (reference sequence). The CDR3 reads CASNPRQGAGYEQYF. DNA for the CDR3: TGTGCCAGCAACCCGAGACAGGGGGCGGGTTACGAGCAGTACTTC.

The V gene is TRBV5-6, the J gene TRBJ1-1, with D possibly being TRBD1 (6 bases). V lost 4 bases, J lost 5 bases, and 12 bases lay in between. Per the germline V gene, CDR1 is SGHDT and CDR2 is YYEEEE. The CDR3 runs 13 residues. The CDR3 reads CASSLRGRTEAFF. CDR3 nucleotide sequence: TGTGCCAGCAGCCTCAGGGGAAGAACTGAAGCTTTCTTT. Full variable domain (rest looked up from reference TRBV5-6 and TRBJ1-1): DAGVTQSPTHLIKTRGQQVTLRCSPKSGHDTVSWYQQALGQGPQFIFQYYEEEERQRGNFPDRFSGHQFPNYSSELNVNALLLGDSALYLCASSLRGRTEAFFGQGTRLTVV.

The CDR3 here is CASSLDGDSYNEQFF. The CDR3 nucleotides are TGCGCCAGCAGCCTGGACGGTGACTCCTACAATGAGCAGTTCTTC. The V gene is TRBV5-1, the J gene TRBJ2-1; D is unresolved. The germline CDR1 and CDR2 sequences are SGHRS and YFSETQ. This CDR3 has 15 amino acids. V lost 4 bases, J lost 0 bases, and 11 bases lay in between.

The chain carries TRBV7-9 and TRBJ1-1; D unresolved. The CDR3 covers 13 residues. V was clipped by 2 bases and J by 0 bases, with 4 bases between them. Germline values: CDR1 SEHNR, CDR2 FQNEAQ (reference sequence). CDR3 loop: CASSLNVNTEAFF. CDR3 sequence (DNA): TGTGCCAGCAGCTTAAACGTGAACACTGAAGCTTTCTTT.

The CDR3 spells CASRAQETQYF. DNA for the CDR3: TGCGCCAGCAGGGCCCAAGAGACCCAGTACTTC. This chain joins TRBV5-1 and TRBJ2-5; D unresolved. Germline V gene sequence: CDR1 SGHRS, CDR2 YFSETQ. Trimming removed 5 bases at V and 1 base at J, with 3 bases between. The CDR3 consists of 11 residues.

The chain employs TRBV18 and TRBJ1-6, with 7 bases aligning to TRBD1. Germline V lookup: CDR1 KGHSH, CDR2 LQKENI. CDR3 length: 18 amino acids. Losses at the gene ends were 3 bases for V and 4 bases for J; bases not matched to a gene: 12. Written as DNA, the CDR3 is TGTGCCAGCTCACCGACAACACCGGGACAGCTATATAATTCACCCCTCCACTTT. It yields the protein CASSPTTPGQLYNSPLHF. The complete variable domain, with remaining parts taken from reference TRBV18 and TRBJ1-6, reads NAGVMQNPRHLVRRRGQEARLRCSPMKGHSHVYWYRQLPEEGLKFMVYLQKENIIDESGMPKERFSAEFPKEGPSILRIQQVVRGDSAAYFCASSPTTPGQLYNSPLHFGNGTRLTVT.

The chain carries TRBV10-2 and TRBJ1-5, with D possibly TRBD1 on 6 matching bases. V gave up 11 bases and J gave up 3 bases, with 11 bases separating them. CDR3 length: 12 residues. The germline gives CDR1 WSHSY, CDR2 SAAADI. CDR3 nucleotide sequence: TGCGCCGTACAGGGACCCAATCAGCCCCAGCATTTT. Translating gives CAVQGPNQPQHF.

The chain combines TRBV28 with TRBJ1-2; D might be TRBD1 (6 bases). CDR3 length equals 12 residues. Germline V CDR1 and CDR2: MDHEN, SYDVKM. Trimming removed 4 bases at V and 6 bases at J, with 9 bases between. This CDR3 is CASSYEGDGYTF. The CDR3 bases are TGTGCCAGCAGTTATGAGGGGGATGGCTACACCTTC.

The chain carries TRBV10-1 and TRBJ2-1; 10 bases are shared with TRBD1. Trimming took 7 bases from V and 3 from J; bases not matched to a gene: 15. CDR1 and CDR2 (germline): WNHNN, SYGVQD (reference sequence). The CDR3 sequence is 18 residues long. The CDR3 reads CASIPGVMGQGIYNEQFF. CDR3 coding DNA: TGCGCCAGCATTCCGGGGGTTATGGGACAGGGGATCTACAATGAGCAGTTCTTC.

V usage is TRBV4-2 and J usage is TRBJ2-1; TRBD2 aligns across 9 bases. There are 17 residues in the CDR3. Germline V gene data show CDR1 as LGHNA and CDR2 as YNFKEQ. V trimming: 0 bases; J trimming: 4 bases; junction bases outside the gene matches: 7. CDR3 sequence reads: CASSQDIASGAYNEQFF. The CDR3 DNA is TGTGCCAGCAGCCAAGATATAGCTAGCGGGGCTTACAATGAGCAGTTCTTC.

This clone was seen a few times. Other nucleotide sequences in the sample specify the same CDR3. This sequence joins TRBV28 and TRBJ1-5, with 7 bases identical to TRBD1. The CDR3 length is 12 residues. From germline, CDR1 is MDHEN and CDR2 SYDVKM. V lost 6 bases to trimming and J lost 4 bases; unmatched junction nucleotides: 0. For the CDR3, the DNA is TGTGCCAGCAGGACAGGGAATCAGCCCCAGCATTTT. This sequence encodes CASRTGNQPQHF.